The 18 T cell receptor beta chains presented below share a single source sample, sequenced in a study of identical twins. TCRdb independently ran MiXCR on the 5' RACE reads; one entry per CDR3 protein. The sample consists of 450,000 or so distinct CDR3 sequences, 12% to 15% of them appearing once. This sample was also put to use in a study of yellow fever vaccine responses in identical twins.

The specimen was CD4+ T cells sorted from blood. These receptors all come from a woman younger than 30 in good health.

This clonotype was picked up a small number of times. The V and J genes are TRBV11-2 and TRBJ2-3, with 12 bases that match TRBD2. After removal of 5 bases from V and 9 bases from J, the junction contained 12 bases not matched to a gene. This CDR3 has 16 residues. Germline CDR1 reads SGHAT; CDR2 reads FQNNGV. The CDR3 region is CASSPGTSGRTGTQYF. CDR3 coding DNA: TGTGCCAGCAGCCCCGGAACTAGCGGGAGGACCGGGACGCAGTATTTT.

This clonotype was observed a few times. The rearrangement joins TRBV11-2 to TRBJ1-2; D possibly corresponds to TRBD1 (6 bases). CDR3 length equals 13 residues. Germline V lookup: CDR1 SGHAT, CDR2 FQNNGV. V was pared by 3 bases and J by 2 bases, with 7 bases between. The CDR3: CASSFTGNYGYTF. The CDR3 nucleotides are TGTGCCAGCAGCTTTACAGGGAACTATGGCTACACCTTC.

The rearrangement links TRBV20-1 to TRBJ2-5; D ambiguous. Trimming took 5 bases from V and 5 from J, leaving 15 bases between them. Per germline, CDR1 DFQATT and CDR2 SNEGSKA (reference sequence). There are 13 residues in the CDR3. Here the CDR3 DNA reads TGCAGTGCTGAAAACCCTGGCGCGGAGACCCAGTACTTC. It codes for CSAENPGAETQYF.

V is TRBV21-1 and J is TRBJ2-3; the table's D call of TRBD2 was not tested on the DNA. TRBV21-1 is classified as a pseudogene. This CDR3 region has 13 residues. CDR3 amino acids: CASSKGRAYTQYF. The DNA for the CDR3 is TGTGCCAGCAGCAAAGGGAGGGCCTATACGCAGTATTTT.

This chain connects TRBV20-1 to TRBJ1-2; 10 nucleotides agree with TRBD1. Germline values: CDR1 DFQATT, CDR2 SNEGSKA (reference sequence). The V gene end was trimmed by 7 bases and the J gene end by 7 bases; junction bases not matched to a gene: 3. This CDR3 is built from 11 residues. The chain's CDR3 is CSVTGGSGYTF. DNA of the CDR3: TGCAGTGTGACAGGGGGCTCTGGCTACACCTTC.

This clonotype was detected a few times. The chain carries TRBV4-2 and TRBJ2-3; no firm D call. The CDR3 covers 13 residues. Germline V CDR1 and CDR2: LGHNA, YNFKEQ. V lost 0 bases and J 9 bases, leaving 10 bases between the germline ends. The CDR3 loop is CASSQEYAYTQYF. The CDR3 DNA follows: TGTGCCAGCAGCCAAGAGTACGCATACACGCAGTATTTT.

The chain combines TRBV6-2 or TRBV6-3 with TRBJ2-1; 9 positions match TRBD2. Germline CDR1 reads MNHEY; CDR2 reads SVGEGT. The trim removed 4 bases at V and 0 bases at J, leaving 16 bases unmatched. The CDR3 totals 20 residues. The CDR3 nucleotides read TGTGCCAGCAGTTTCGGCGGGGTTAGCGGGAGCCCTAGCTCCTACAATGAGCAGTTCTTC. Amino acids: CASSFGGVSGSPSSYNEQFF.

This clonotype was counted only a few times. V and J are TRBV20-1 and TRBJ1-1; D is unresolved. V lost 3 bases to trimming and J lost 1 base, with 9 bases between them. CDR1 is DFQATT and CDR2 is SNEGSKA in the germline V gene (reference sequence). The CDR3 runs 13 residues. In DNA, the CDR3 is TGCAGTGCTAGGGGAGGTTGGAACACTGAAGCTTTCTTT. This gives the protein CSARGGWNTEAFF.

The chain is built from TRBV6-5 and TRBJ1-1, with no clear D. CDR3 length: 14 residues. V shed 0 bases and J shed 1 base, with 6 bases lying between them. CDR1 and CDR2 (germline): MNHEY, SVGAGI. In DNA, the CDR3 is TGTGCCAGCAGTTACTCGCGCACGAACACTGAAGCTTTCTTT. Protein sequence: CASSYSRTNTEAFF.

The chain joins TRBV12-3 or TRBV12-4 to TRBJ2-1; maybe TRBD1 (6 bases). The CDR3 consists of 14 residues. Between the trimmed V and J ends, which lost 6 bases and 2 bases, there was a span of 11 bases. Here the CDR3 reads CASSTGFAYNEQFF. The DNA for the CDR3 is TGTGCCAGCAGCACAGGGTTCGCCTACAATGAGCAGTTCTTC.

The chain employs TRBV6-2 or TRBV6-3 and TRBJ2-2, with 7 bases matching TRBD2. Germline CDR1 MNHEY, CDR2 SVGEGT. The CDR3 is 15 residues long. The V and J ends lost 7 bases and 4 bases, in that order; junction bases with no gene match: 9. The CDR3 DNA is TGTGCCAGCAAGACCGAAGGACTAGTCACCGGGGAGCTGTTTTTT. Residues: CASKTEGLVTGELFF.

This clonotype has just a few counts. The V call is TRBV5-1, the J call TRBJ2-7, with D hard to call. CDR1 and CDR2 from the germline V gene are SGHRS and YFSETQ. The CDR3 is made up of 13 amino acids. The germline V and J ends were trimmed by 0 bases and 2 bases, with 6 bases remaining between them. Here the CDR3 DNA reads TGCGCCAGCAGCTTGGTGCAGCCCTACGAGCAGTACTTC. This encodes CASSLVQPYEQYF.

V gene TRBV4-3 combines with J gene TRBJ2-1; tentative D call: TRBD2 (5 bases). Between the trimmed V and J ends, which lost 0 bases and 4 bases, there was a span of 10 bases. The CDR3 covers 15 residues. Germline assignment: CDR1 LGHNA and CDR2 YSLEER. Here the CDR3 reads CASSQDSEGYNEQFF. The DNA for the CDR3 is TGCGCCAGCAGCCAAGATAGCGAGGGATACAATGAGCAGTTCTTC.

This clonotype was picked up many times. V and J are TRBV12-3 or TRBV12-4 and TRBJ2-4; D might be TRBD1 or TRBD2, each matching 5 bases. Trimming took 6 bases from V and 6 from J, leaving 15 bases between them. There are 14 residues in the CDR3. CDR3 nucleotide sequence: TGTGCCAGCAGCCCTTTAGGGGACGGAAACATTCAGTACTTC. This translates into CASSPLGDGNIQYF.

Details on this clonotype: At one of its ends the junction is not consistent with the germline gene, which may arise from a read error. The chain couples TRBV5-5 to TRBJ2-5, with 7 nucleotides matching TRBD1. The CDR3 has 13 amino acids. Germline-derived CDR1 and CDR2 are SGHKS and YYEKEE (reference sequence). The CDR3 DNA follows: TGTGCCAGCAGCTCAGAAACCGGGACAGTGAAGATCTTC. Amino acid sequence: CASSSETGTVKIF.

This clonotype was counted at least ten times. The chain links TRBV5-1 to TRBJ2-1; 8 nucleotides agree with TRBD1. The CDR3 sequence is 15 residues long. CDR1 is SGHRS and CDR2 is YFSETQ in the germline V gene. Trimming at V came to 0 bases and at J to 5 bases, leaving 4 bases not matched to a gene. DNA of the CDR3: TGCGCCAGCAGCTTGGGCACAGGGGGAAACAATGAGCAGTTCTTC. Translating it yields CASSLGTGGNNEQFF.

The chain couples TRBV6-2 or TRBV6-3 to TRBJ2-2; D is possibly TRBD2 (6 bases). Germline CDR1 and CDR2: MNHEY and SVGEGT. Between the trimmed V and J ends, which lost 0 bases and 11 bases, there was a span of 10 bases. The length of the CDR3 is 13 residues. Here the CDR3 reads CASSYSSGSELFF. The CDR3 nucleotides read TGTGCCAGCAGTTACTCGAGCGGGTCAGAGCTGTTTTTT.

This clonotype was detected ten times or more. The rearrangement links TRBV3-1 to TRBJ2-1; D is possibly TRBD1 (6 bases). The CDR3 consists of 13 residues. V was cut by 3 bases and J by 8 bases, with 11 bases left in between. Germline V gives CDR1 LGHDT, CDR2 YNNKEL (reference sequence). CDR3 in DNA: TGTGCCAGCAGCCAGAGAGCAGGGGATGAGCAGTTCTTC. As protein: CASSQRAGDEQFF.